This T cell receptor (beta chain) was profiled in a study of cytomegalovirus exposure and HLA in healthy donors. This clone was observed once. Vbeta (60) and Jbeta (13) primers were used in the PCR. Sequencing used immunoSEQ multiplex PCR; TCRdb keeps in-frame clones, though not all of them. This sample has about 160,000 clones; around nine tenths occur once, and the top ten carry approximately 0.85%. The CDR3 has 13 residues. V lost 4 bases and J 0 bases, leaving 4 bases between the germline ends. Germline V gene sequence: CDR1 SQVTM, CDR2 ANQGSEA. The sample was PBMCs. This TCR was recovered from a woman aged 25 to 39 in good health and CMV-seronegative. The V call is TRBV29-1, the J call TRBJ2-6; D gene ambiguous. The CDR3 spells CSVGYSGANVLTF. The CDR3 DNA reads TGCAGCGTTGGCTACTCTGGGGCCAACGTCCTGACTTTC.